The TCR beta chain described here comes from a study of T cells in tuberculosis. Study overall: T cells were selected with CD1B tetramers loaded with glucose monomycolate. A South African cohort included IGRA-negative adolescents, latently infected IGRA-positive adolescents and adults with active tuberculosis.

To note about this clone: No antigen is known for it.

The CDR3 covers 14 residues. With V trimmed by 4 bases and J by 1 base, 2 bases remained unmatched. The germline gives CDR1 MNHNY, CDR2 SVGAGI (reference sequence). Whole-study results and caveats: GEM motif frequencies gave around 70% accuracy; the GMM repertoire gave 80% to 90%. Smaller distances to GMM-specific TCRs suggested their expansion in active tuberculosis.

Produced via immunoSEQ multiplex PCR; TCRdb's table is partial and in-frame only. Of more than 35,000 clones detected, about 95% appear once; the ten largest clones hold roughly 7%. Source material: PBMCs. The rearrangement joins TRBV6-6 to TRBJ2-5, with 8 positions matching TRBD2. The TCR was taken from a donor aged 10 to 29 with latent tuberculosis or without tuberculosis infection. The CDR3: CASSSGRGQETQYF. The CDR3 DNA is TGTGCCAGCAGTTCCGGGAGGGGCCAAGAGACCCAGTACTTC.